Listed below are T cell receptor beta chains from one sample, sequenced in a study of shared clonotypes between healthy human individuals. TCRdb's copy holds only in-frame clones and misses some; the assay was immunoSEQ multiplex PCR. This repertoire shows over a million clones, around three quarters found once; its top ten account for roughly 0.55%. Material: memory CD4+ T cells from PBMCs. The receptors were gathered from a man aged 18 to 30 in good health. Some clones in this sample may be carry-over from other donors' samples. Each CDR3 is given with its conserved first and last residue. The order of the fields is V gene, J gene, D gene, clone size, CDR3 protein, CDR3 DNA. A D gene is named only where the DNA matches it firmly. Clone sizes are given selectively: once, few, many, or a class where the clone is expanded.

v_gene: TRBV15; j_gene: TRBJ2-5; d_gene: NA; abundance: NA; CDR3aa: CATSRVGRGDQETQYF; CDR3nt: TGTGCCACCAGCAGAGTCGGCAGGGGGGACCAAGAGACCCAGTACTTC
v_gene: TRBV7-9; j_gene: TRBJ2-5; d_gene: NA; abundance: once; CDR3aa: CASDRQGETQYF; CDR3nt: TGTGCCAGCGACAGGCAGGGAGAGACCCAGTACTTC
v_gene: TRBV5-4; j_gene: TRBJ2-3; d_gene: NA; abundance: NA; CDR3aa: CASSLDDTQYF; CDR3nt: TGTGCCAGCAGCTTGGACGATACGCAGTATTTT
v_gene: TRBV28; j_gene: TRBJ1-5; d_gene: TRBD1; abundance: NA; CDR3aa: CASSFRGGNQPQHF; CDR3nt: TGTGCCAGCAGTTTCAGGGGGGGCAATCAGCCCCAGCATTTT
v_gene: TRBV12-5; j_gene: TRBJ1-2; d_gene: TRBD1; abundance: NA; CDR3aa: CASGPGGGYGYTF; CDR3nt: TGTGCTAGTGGACCAGGGGGCGGCTATGGCTACACCTTC
v_gene: TRBV4-1; j_gene: TRBJ1-2; d_gene: NA; abundance: NA; CDR3aa: CASSRLGELNGYTF; CDR3nt: TGCGCCAGCAGCCGATTGGGAGAATTGAATGGCTACACCTTC
v_gene: TRBV5-4; j_gene: TRBJ2-2; d_gene: TRBD2; abundance: NA; CDR3aa: CASSPGGRYYTGELFF; CDR3nt: TGTGCCAGCAGCCCGGGGGGGAGATATTACACCGGGGAGCTGTTTTTT
v_gene: TRBV9; j_gene: TRBJ1-4; d_gene: TRBD1; abundance: NA; CDR3aa: CASSVGGGDEKLFF; CDR3nt: TGTGCCAGCAGCGTGGGAGGGGGCGATGAAAAACTGTTTTTT
v_gene: TRBV18; j_gene: TRBJ2-5; d_gene: NA; abundance: NA; CDR3aa: CASSPRKGQQETQYF; CDR3nt: TGTGCCAGCTCACCTCGGAAGGGCCAGCAAGAGACCCAGTACTTC
v_gene: TRBV11-2; j_gene: TRBJ2-5; d_gene: TRBD1; abundance: NA; CDR3aa: CASSPDRGQFGTQYF; CDR3nt: TGTGCCAGCAGCCCTGACAGGGGGCAATTCGGGACCCAGTACTTC
v_gene: TRBV19; j_gene: TRBJ1-5; d_gene: NA; abundance: NA; CDR3aa: CASSILAGGNQPQHF; CDR3nt: TGTGCCAGTAGTATTCTGGCGGGGGGGAATCAGCCCCAGCATTTT
v_gene: TRBV5-4; j_gene: TRBJ2-2; d_gene: NA; abundance: NA; CDR3aa: CASSPRLPGPGELFF; CDR3nt: TGTGCCAGCAGCCCGAGGCTACCCGGACCCGGGGAGCTGTTTTTT
v_gene: TRBV7-2; j_gene: TRBJ2-7; d_gene: NA; abundance: NA; CDR3aa: CASRPPGAGDTYEQYF; CDR3nt: TGTGCCAGCCGACCTCCAGGAGCTGGGGACACCTACGAGCAGTACTTC
v_gene: TRBV4-1; j_gene: TRBJ1-2; d_gene: NA; abundance: NA; CDR3aa: CASSQDAGIHGYTF; CDR3nt: TGCGCCAGCAGCCAAGATGCGGGGATTCATGGCTACACCTTC
v_gene: TRBV20-1; j_gene: TRBJ2-1; d_gene: NA; abundance: NA; CDR3aa: CSGGSYNEQFF; CDR3nt: TGCAGTGGTGGTTCCTACAATGAGCAGTTCTTC
v_gene: TRBV30; j_gene: TRBJ2-7; d_gene: NA; abundance: NA; CDR3aa: CAWTAGLKGEQYF; CDR3nt: TGTGCCTGGACCGCGGGGTTAAAAGGCGAGCAGTACTTC
v_gene: TRBV15; j_gene: TRBJ1-3; d_gene: NA; abundance: NA; CDR3aa: CATTWSSGNTIYF; CDR3nt: TGTGCCACCACCTGGAGCTCTGGAAACACCATATATTTT
v_gene: TRBV5-1; j_gene: TRBJ1-3; d_gene: NA; abundance: NA; CDR3aa: CASSLTRPSSGNTIYF; CDR3nt: TGCGCCAGCAGCTTGACACGGCCCTCCTCTGGAAACACCATATATTTT
v_gene: TRBV7-7; j_gene: TRBJ2-1; d_gene: TRBD2; abundance: few; CDR3aa: CASSLGAGGSHEQFF; CDR3nt: TGTGCCAGCAGCTTAGGCGCGGGAGGATCTCATGAGCAGTTCTTC
v_gene: TRBV11-3; j_gene: TRBJ2-1; d_gene: NA; abundance: NA; CDR3aa: CASSLFRGLRYNEQFF; CDR3nt: TGTGCCAGCAGCTTATTCCGGGGGCTACGCTACAATGAGCAGTTCTTC
v_gene: TRBV5-4; j_gene: TRBJ2-1; d_gene: TRBD2; abundance: NA; CDR3aa: CASSALGAGPGVEQFF; CDR3nt: TGTGCCAGCAGCGCCCTCGGAGCGGGGCCGGGGGTTGAGCAGTTCTTC
v_gene: TRBV15; j_gene: TRBJ2-5; d_gene: NA; abundance: few; CDR3aa: CATSRDKVFKETQYF; CDR3nt: TGTGCCACCAGCAGAGATAAGGTTTTTAAGGAGACCCAGTACTTC
v_gene: TRBV5-1; j_gene: TRBJ2-3; d_gene: TRBD2; abundance: NA; CDR3aa: CASSLPTSGSADTQYF; CDR3nt: TGCGCCAGCAGCTTACCGACTAGCGGGAGCGCAGATACGCAGTATTTT
v_gene: TRBV14; j_gene: TRBJ2-1; d_gene: TRBD1; abundance: once; CDR3aa: CASSPGQGESRGNEQFF; CDR3nt: TGTGCCAGCAGCCCCGGACAGGGAGAATCGCGGGGCAATGAGCAGTTCTTC
v_gene: TRBV7-3; j_gene: TRBJ2-2; d_gene: NA; abundance: NA; CDR3aa: CASSFVTRGGELFF; CDR3nt: TGTGCCAGCAGCTTCGTAACGAGGGGCGGGGAGCTGTTTTTT
v_gene: TRBV5-4; j_gene: TRBJ2-5; d_gene: TRBD2; abundance: NA; CDR3aa: CASSQMAGAQYF; CDR3nt: TGTGCCAGCAGCCAGATGGCGGGGGCCCAGTACTTC
v_gene: TRBV11-2; j_gene: TRBJ2-5; d_gene: NA; abundance: NA; CDR3aa: CASSRLGLGETQYF; CDR3nt: TGTGCCAGCAGCCGATTAGGATTGGGGGAGACCCAGTACTTC
v_gene: TRBV10-2; j_gene: TRBJ2-1; d_gene: TRBD2; abundance: NA; CDR3aa: CASSARLAGNNEQFF; CDR3nt: TGCGCCAGCAGTGCACGACTAGCGGGAAACAATGAGCAGTTCTTC
v_gene: TRBV15; j_gene: TRBJ2-2; d_gene: NA; abundance: NA; CDR3aa: CATSRGHRGTGELFF; CDR3nt: TGTGCCACCAGCAGAGGACACCGGGGTACCGGGGAGCTGTTTTTT
v_gene: TRBV6-6; j_gene: TRBJ1-4; d_gene: TRBD1; abundance: NA; CDR3aa: CASSDRDGLFF; CDR3nt: TGTGCCAGCAGTGACAGGGATGGACTGTTTTTT
v_gene: TRBV7-2; j_gene: TRBJ1-3; d_gene: NA; abundance: NA; CDR3aa: CASSSRPSSGNTIYF; CDR3nt: TGTGCCAGCAGCTCGAGACCTAGCTCTGGAAACACCATATATTTT
v_gene: TRBV7-3; j_gene: TRBJ2-1; d_gene: NA; abundance: NA; CDR3aa: CASSPQGQIYNEQFF; CDR3nt: TGTGCCAGCAGCCCCCAGGGACAAATCTACAATGAGCAGTTCTTC
v_gene: TRBV28; j_gene: TRBJ2-1; d_gene: NA; abundance: NA; CDR3aa: CASSFLGRSHEQFF; CDR3nt: TGTGCCAGCAGTTTTCTAGGACGTTCCCATGAGCAGTTCTTC
v_gene: TRBV5-6; j_gene: TRBJ1-4; d_gene: NA; abundance: NA; CDR3aa: CASSLPGTEDEKLFF; CDR3nt: TGTGCCAGCAGCCTTCCAGGGACCGAGGATGAAAAACTGTTTTTT
v_gene: TRBV28; j_gene: TRBJ1-1; d_gene: NA; abundance: NA; CDR3aa: CASRAQGSTEAFF; CDR3nt: TGTGCCAGCAGGGCCCAGGGATCCACTGAAGCTTTCTTT
v_gene: TRBV7-2; j_gene: TRBJ1-1; d_gene: TRBD1; abundance: NA; CDR3aa: CASSLGTGVNTEAFF; CDR3nt: TGTGCCAGCAGCTTGGGGACAGGGGTGAACACTGAAGCTTTCTTT
v_gene: TRBV19; j_gene: TRBJ2-1; d_gene: TRBD2; abundance: NA; CDR3aa: CATQRELTYNEQFF; CDR3nt: TGTGCCACCCAGCGGGAGTTAACCTACAATGAGCAGTTCTTC
v_gene: TRBV28; j_gene: TRBJ2-1; d_gene: TRBD2; abundance: NA; CDR3aa: CASRLPGTSGYNEQFF; CDR3nt: TGTGCCAGCAGACTCCCCGGGACTAGCGGGTACAATGAGCAGTTCTTC